The 20 T cell receptor beta chains in this list originate from one sample, sequenced in a study of blood T cell repertoires in COVID-19 (dated by TCRdb to between 2020 and 2021). The receptor library was made with the immunoSEQ multiplex PCR assay. This immuneACCESS table, as held by TCRdb, lists in-frame sequences with V and J called but not all clones. Of the missing ones, under half trace to an unresolved V gene in checked studies; the others have no known cause. For this sample there are hundreds of thousands of clones; almost 90% appear just once. Approximately 14% of the sample rests with the top ten. The sequenced material came from PBMCs or T cells enriched from blood (not recorded which). The receptors stem from a woman in her fifties or sixties with acute COVID-19.

The genes are TRBV28 and TRBJ2-3, with D hard to call. CDR3 length equals 12 residues. With 5 bases removed from V and 5 bases from J, the gap between germline ends came to 8 bases. Germline lookup yields CDR1 MDHEN and CDR2 SYDVKM. CDR3 nucleotides: TGTGCCAGCAGTGCGCAAGTAGATACGCAGTATTTT. Its translation is CASSAQVDTQYF.

The chain carries TRBV19 and TRBJ1-5; a possible D gene is TRBD1 (6 bases). This CDR3 comprises 13 residues. V was shortened by 6 bases and J by 7 bases, with 13 bases between the two germline ends. Germline lookup yields CDR1 LNHDA and CDR2 SQIVND (reference sequence). CDR3 amino acids: CASSREGDQPQHF. Written as DNA, the CDR3 is TGTGCCAGTAGCAGGGAGGGGGACCAGCCCCAGCATTTT.

The V call is TRBV5-6, the J call TRBJ2-1; tentative D call: TRBD2 (5 bases). In germline, CDR1 is SGHDT, CDR2 YYEEEE. The CDR3 is made up of 14 amino acids. Trimming stripped 0 bases from V and 6 bases from J, with 10 bases between. CDR3 sequence (DNA): TGTGCCAGCAGCTTGGGGCTAGCTGCCAATGAGCAGTTCTTC. Its protein product is CASSLGLAANEQFF.

This clone was seen a handful of times. This chain uses TRBV28 with TRBJ1-1, with D tentatively TRBD1 (5 bases). The CDR3 runs to 13 residues. Trimming cost V 8 bases and J 11 bases, with 21 bases left between them. Germline CDR1 is MDHEN and CDR2 is SYDVKM. CDR3 DNA: TGTGCCAGCCTTCAGGGAGGAAGGATCAAGGCTTTCTTT. Translated, it gives CASLQGGRIKAFF.

This sequence joins TRBV11-3 and TRBJ2-3; maybe TRBD1 (6 bases). In germline, CDR1 is SGHNT, CDR2 YENEEA. V gave up 3 bases and J gave up 0 bases, with 10 bases separating them. The CDR3 extends over 15 amino acids. The CDR3 bases are TGTGCCAGCAGCTTTGGCCAGGGGAGCACAGATACGCAGTATTTT. This translates into CASSFGQGSTDTQYF.

This clone was observed a single time. The V and J genes are TRBV28 and TRBJ2-7; 11 nucleotides line up with TRBD1. The CDR3 extends over 14 amino acids. Trimming cost V 7 bases and J 7 bases; bases outside gene matches: 9. Germline assignment: CDR1 MDHEN and CDR2 SYDVKM. CDR3 sequence (DNA): TGTGCCAGCACCACGGGACAGGGGGTGGGGGAGCAGTACTTC. Protein product: CASTTGQGVGEQYF.

The chain recombines TRBV5-6 with TRBJ2-7, with 13 bases matching TRBD2. With 3 bases clipped from V and 2 bases from J, the junction kept 8 bases outside the gene matches. Germline V CDR1 and CDR2: SGHDT, YYEEEE. This CDR3 contains 17 residues. The CDR3 region has the DNA TGTGCCAGCAGCTCGGGACTAGCGGGATTCATAACCTACGAGCAGTACTTC. It yields the protein CASSSGLAGFITYEQYF.

In its sample, this clone was seen once. V is TRBV5-4 and J is TRBJ2-5, with TRBD2 matching 13 bases. The CDR3 is 17 amino acids. Germline-derived CDR1 and CDR2 are SGHNT and YYREEE (reference sequence). With V trimmed by 4 bases and J by 4 bases, 10 bases remained unmatched. The CDR3 here is CASSAKTSGRGRETQYF. The CDR3 bases are TGTGCCAGCAGCGCGAAAACTAGCGGGAGGGGGCGAGAGACCCAGTACTTC.

The chain joins TRBV9 to TRBJ1-2; D unresolved. CDR3 length equals 11 residues. V gave up 4 bases and J gave up 4 bases, with 5 bases separating them. In germline, CDR1 is SGDLS, CDR2 YYNGEE. CDR3: CASSSIYGYTF. CDR3 bases: TGTGCCAGCAGCTCAATCTATGGCTACACCTTC. The full variable domain, completed using reference TRBV9 and TRBJ1-2, is DSGVTQTPKHLITATGQRVTLRCSPRSGDLSVYWYQQSLDQGLQFLIQYYNGEERAKGNILERFSAQQFPDLHSELNLSSLELGDSALYFCASSSIYGYTFGSGTRLTVV.

The V gene is TRBV27, the J gene TRBJ2-1; 14 nucleotides line up with TRBD2. The J segment lost 8 bases and the V segment lost 4 bases, leaving 4 bases of the junction unmatched. Germline V gives CDR1 MNHEY, CDR2 SMNVEV (reference sequence). The CDR3 has 15 residues. The CDR3 loop is CASSSSGLAGDEQFF. CDR3 bases: TGTGCCAGCAGTTCATCGGGACTAGCGGGAGATGAGCAGTTCTTC.

This clone occurred once. This sequence joins TRBV29-1 and TRBJ2-7; 7 positions agree with TRBD2. The CDR3 sequence is 14 residues long. CDR1 SQVTM and CDR2 ANQGSEA come from the germline V gene. The V segment lost 7 bases and the J segment 2 bases; nucleotides outside the gene matches: 11. As DNA, the CDR3 is TGCAGCGCCCGCGAGCGGGGAGAGGCCTACGAGCAGTACTTC. Protein product: CSARERGEAYEQYF.

The gene calls are TRBV2 and TRBJ1-1; D gene uncertain. V lost 6 bases and J 2 bases, leaving 4 bases between the germline ends. The CDR3 is made up of 11 amino acids. CDR1 and CDR2 from the germline V gene are SNHLY and FYNNEI. The CDR3 sequence: CASSLNTEAFF. CDR3 coding DNA: TGTGCCAGCAGCTTAAACACTGAAGCTTTCTTT.

The CDR3 region is CASSLSIYRGSYEQYF. DNA for the CDR3: TGTGCCAGCAGTTTATCGATATATAGGGGGAGCTACGAGCAGTACTTC. The rearrangement joins TRBV27 to TRBJ2-7; TRBD1 might be the D (6 bases). The germline V and J ends were trimmed by 0 bases and 3 bases, with 15 bases remaining between them. This CDR3 region has 16 residues. Per germline, CDR1 MNHEY and CDR2 SMNVEV (reference sequence).

This clone was counted only a few times. The chain employs TRBV28 and TRBJ1-5, with D possibly being TRBD1 (5 bases). Germline V lookup: CDR1 MDHEN, CDR2 SYDVKM. The V end was cut by 3 bases, the J end by 6 bases, with 15 bases between. The CDR3 is made up of 15 amino acids. The chain's CDR3 is CASSLGEGISQPQHF. In DNA, the CDR3 is TGTGCCAGCAGTTTGGGGGAGGGGATAAGTCAGCCCCAGCATTTT.

This chain connects TRBV9 to TRBJ1-4; D call uncertain. The CDR3 length is 15 residues. The germline V and J ends were trimmed by 4 bases and 1 base, with 11 bases remaining between them. Germline CDR1 and CDR2: SGDLS and YYNGEE. In DNA form, the CDR3 reads TGTGCCAGCAGCCAGTGGGCGGGAACTAATGAAAAACTGTTTTTT. This gives the protein CASSQWAGTNEKLFF.

This chain connects TRBV18 to TRBJ2-3, with a tentative D call TRBD2 (5 bases). The V gene's germline CDR1 is KGHSH and CDR2 LQKENI. Trimming removed 5 bases at V and 3 bases at J, with 6 bases between. CDR3 length equals 12 residues. The CDR3 DNA reads as TGTGCCAGCTCAGGAGGAACAGATACGCAGTATTTT. This sequence encodes CASSGGTDTQYF.

The rearrangement links TRBV14 to TRBJ1-1, with a weak D call TRBD1 (6 bases). The CDR3 has 13 residues. CDR1 is SGHDN and CDR2 is FVKESK in the germline V gene. The V end was cut by 4 bases, the J end by 1 base, with 7 bases between. In DNA, the CDR3 is TGTGCCAGCAGCCGGACAGCGAACACTGAAGCTTTCTTT. Translated, it gives CASSRTANTEAFF.

The chain is built from TRBV28 and TRBJ2-2; D not certain. The CDR3 sequence is 11 residues long. CDR1 is MDHEN, CDR2 SYDVKM, per germline. Trimming left V 1 base short and J 8 bases short, with 2 bases between. CDR3: CASSLSGELFF. The CDR3, as DNA: TGTGCCAGCAGTTTATCTGGGGAGCTGTTTTTT.

The V call is TRBV24-1, the J call TRBJ2-2, with D maybe TRBD1 (6 bases). This CDR3 is built from 14 residues. Germline loops: CDR1 KGHDR, CDR2 SFDVKD. V dropped 5 bases and J dropped 4 bases, with 10 bases sitting between them. The CDR3 reads CATSGTGLTGELFF. The DNA for the CDR3 is TGTGCCACCAGTGGAACAGGGCTCACCGGGGAGCTGTTTTTT.

V is TRBV19 and J is TRBJ2-1; D uncertain. V dropped 3 bases and J dropped 2 bases, with 14 bases sitting between them. Germline CDR1 is LNHDA and CDR2 is SQIVND (reference sequence). The CDR3 contains 16 residues. The CDR3 here is CASSISLGLPYNEQFF. CDR3 DNA sequence: TGTGCCAGTAGTATTAGCTTAGGTTTGCCCTACAATGAGCAGTTCTTC.